The clone carrying this T cell receptor beta chain showed up just a few times. Its antigen is unknown. The data belong to a study of blood T cells in healthy people across ages. Whole-study results and caveats: The study lacked donor CMV status, which possibly confounded expanded clonotype changes. PBMCs were not sorted, which prevented a conclusive comparison of naive versus antigen-experienced cells. Estimates drawn from one million T cells were deemed to understate diversity. In older individuals, TCR beta diversity per million T cells was lower, falling roughly linearly with age.

The CDR3 is 14 residues long. Unmatched junction bases numbered 7, after V lost 3 bases and J lost 5 bases. The use of a sample-barcoded 5' primer and a J-beta primer mix characterized a second PCR of about 7 to 12 cycles. TCRdb itself ran the 5' RACE reads through MiXCR, one entry per CDR3 protein. The table includes some 1,800,000 distinct CDR3 sequences, about 39% detected once. This chain joins TRBV12-3 or TRBV12-4 and TRBJ2-7, with 7 bases fitting TRBD2. The sample was blood. The sequence was obtained from a human donor in good health. CDR3 nucleotides: TGTGCCAGCAGTTTCTGGGGGGAGGGAGACGAGCAGTACTTC. It is translated as CASSFWGEGDEQYF.